Listed below are T cell receptor beta chains from one sample, sequenced in a study of persistence of HIV-infected CD4 T cells. Here immunoSEQ multiplex PCR was the method, and the copy in TCRdb shows in-frame clones only, minus some. This table has about 46,000 clones, 85% to 90% appearing once. These receptors have no known antigen. The sample here was CD4+ T cells sorted from PBMCs after approximately 19-hour stimulation, taken from a patient who received antiretroviral therapy. Source of these receptors: an adult woman with HIV who was CMV-seropositive. Both conserved end residues are part of each CDR3. D genes are given only for firm matches. Where a row states a size, it is once, few, many or the class of an expanded clone; other rows omit it.

D,size,J,V,DNA,CDR3
-,-,TRBJ1-5,TRBV30,TGTGCCTGGACGCGGGGATCCGGTCAGCCCCAGCATTTT,CAWTRGSGQPQHF
-,-,TRBJ1-2,TRBV2,TGTGCCAGCAGTGTAGGGGTACAGAGGGTTAACTATGGCTACACCTTC,CASSVGVQRVNYGYTF
TRBD2,few,TRBJ2-3,TRBV15,TGTGCCACCAGCAGGGGACTAGCGGGAGGGCCTAAGGGTAGCACAGATACGCAGTATTTT,CATSRGLAGGPKGSTDTQYF
-,-,TRBJ2-3,TRBV4-1,TGCGCCAGCAGCCAATTACATACGCAGTATTTT,CASSQLHTQYF
TRBD1,-,TRBJ1-1,TRBV5-1,TGCGCCAGCAGCCCACCAGGGGGGAACGCTGAAGCTTTCTTT,CASSPPGGNAEAFF
TRBD1,-,TRBJ2-3,TRBV18,TGTGCCAGCTCACCGGGGACAGGCACAGATACGCAGTATTTT,CASSPGTGTDTQYF
-,-,TRBJ2-7,TRBV5-1,TGCGCCAGCAGCCCCATAGGTCAGGGGTCCCTTACCTACGAGCAGTACTTC,CASSPIGQGSLTYEQYF
-,-,TRBJ2-5,TRBV18,TGTGCCAGCTCACTTAGGGACGGACCCCAAGAGACCCAGTACTTC,CASSLRDGPQETQYF
-,once,TRBJ2-1,TRBV7-2,TGTGCCAGCAGCTTAGAACTAGCTAGGACCCAGTTCTTC,CASSLELARTQFF
TRBD1,-,TRBJ1-6,TRBV6-5,TGTGCCAGCACCAACACCGGGACAGCCCTCCACTTT,CASTNTGTALHF
TRBD1,-,TRBJ1-2,TRBV7-3,TGTGCCAGCAGCTTAGGAACAGGGGGCGTCGTCGACTATGGCTACACCTTC,CASSLGTGGVVDYGYTF
-,-,TRBJ1-3,TRBV28,TGTGCCAGCAGTCCGGACCTACACTCTGGAAACACCATATATTTT,CASSPDLHSGNTIYF
TRBD1,-,TRBJ2-2,TRBV5-1,TGCGCCAGCAGCCTAGACAGGGGCGCAAACACCGGGGAGCTGTTTTTT,CASSLDRGANTGELFF
-,-,TRBJ1-2,TRBV4-1,TGCGCCAGCAGCCAACAGGGCCGACCGGGGGGCTACACCTTC,CASSQQGRPGGYTF
-,-,TRBJ1-5,TRBV19,TGTGCCAGTAATAAGGGACCTAGCAATCAGCCCCAGCATTTT,CASNKGPSNQPQHF
-,-,TRBJ1-1,TRBV24-1,TGTGCCACCAGTGATCCCCAGAGTCTGGACACTGAAGCTTTCTTT,CATSDPQSLDTEAFF
-,-,TRBJ2-1,TRBV18,TGTGCCAGCTCGCCAAGGACGTTGGGCAATGAGCAGTTCTTC,CASSPRTLGNEQFF
TRBD1,-,TRBJ2-7,TRBV7-2,TGTGCCAGCAGCCCGAAGACCGGGACAGGGGAGCAGTACTTC,CASSPKTGTGEQYF
-,-,TRBJ1-6,TRBV7-8,TGTGCCAGCAGCCGCGACTATAATTCACCCCTCCACTTT,CASSRDYNSPLHF
-,-,TRBJ1-1,TRBV12-3/TRBV12-4,TGTGCCAGCAGTGCCGGGAAGAACACTGAAGCTTTCTTT,CASSAGKNTEAFF
TRBD1,-,TRBJ2-7,TRBV10-3,TGTGCCATCAGGGGGGGACAGGGAACCTACGAGCAGTACTTC,CAIRGGQGTYEQYF
-,-,TRBJ2-7,TRBV4-2,TGTGCCAGCAGCCAGGGGGGCCGCTCCTACGAGCAGTACTTC,CASSQGGRSYEQYF
TRBD1,-,TRBJ2-2,TRBV5-1,TGCGCCAGCAGCTATGGGGGACAGGGGAACACCGGGGAGCTGTTTTTT,CASSYGGQGNTGELFF
-,-,TRBJ2-2,TRBV5-4,TGTGCCAGCAGCACCGATAACACCGGGGAGCTGTTTTTT,CASSTDNTGELFF
-,-,TRBJ2-7,TRBV18,TGTGCCAGCTCACCACCGGCTCGTTCCTACGAGCAGTACTTC,CASSPPARSYEQYF
TRBD1,-,TRBJ1-4,TRBV5-1,TGCGCCAGCAGCTTGGACCCGGGACAGGGGCGGTTAGGGGAAAAACTGTTTTTT,CASSLDPGQGRLGEKLFF
TRBD1,once,TRBJ1-3,TRBV2,TGTGCCAGCAGTTTTGACAGGGGGGTTGGAAACACCATATATTTT,CASSFDRGVGNTIYF
-,few,TRBJ1-4,TRBV10-1,TGCGCCAGCAGTAACGGCGCAACTAATGAAAAACTGTTTTTT,CASSNGATNEKLFF
TRBD1,-,TRBJ1-1,TRBV5-1,TGCGCCAGCAGCTTCTCCTTGGACAGGGGCACTGAAGCTTTCTTT,CASSFSLDRGTEAFF
-,-,TRBJ2-5,TRBV12-3/TRBV12-4,TGTGCCAGCAGGACGCAAGAGACCCAGTACTTC,CASRTQETQYF
-,-,TRBJ1-1,TRBV2,TGTGCCAGCACCTTACAGGGGAACACTGAAGCTTTCTTT,CASTLQGNTEAFF
-,-,TRBJ2-2,TRBV30,TGTGCCTGGACCAAAAGTGGGTCCGGGGAGCTGTTTTTT,CAWTKSGSGELFF
-,-,TRBJ1-1,TRBV29-1,TGCAGCGTTGCCGCGGGGCCAGGGGAGACTTTCTTT,CSVAAGPGETFF
-,few,TRBJ2-5,TRBV7-3,TGTGCCAGCAGCTCCGGACTACGAGAGACCCAGTACTTC,CASSSGLRETQYF
-,-,TRBJ2-1,TRBV5-1,TGCGCCAGCAGCTTGCGATTCAATGAGCAGTTCTTC,CASSLRFNEQFF
-,-,TRBJ1-4,TRBV25-1,TGTGCCAGCAGCTGGGGGACCGGGACAAGGAATGAAAAACTGTTTTTT,CASSWGTGTRNEKLFF
-,-,TRBJ2-7,TRBV3-1/TRBV3-2,TGTGCCAGCAGCCAGGTCTCCTACGAGCAGTACTTC,CASSQVSYEQYF
TRBD1,-,TRBJ1-1,TRBV29-1,TGCAGCGGGGGAGGACAGGTGAACACTGAAGCTTTCTTT,CSGGGQVNTEAFF
-,-,TRBJ2-5,TRBV10-3,TGTGCCATCAATGATGGATATGCGACCCAGTACTTC,CAINDGYATQYF
TRBD1,-,TRBJ1-2,TRBV29-1,TGCAGCGTTGATAGGCAGGGGGCGGCTTCTAGTTTTCTTAGTGGCTACACCTTC,CSVDRQGAASSFLSGYTF
TRBD1,-,TRBJ1-2,TRBV29-1,TGCAGCGTTGGGATTGGCAGGGGGGTAAACTATGGCTACACCTTC,CSVGIGRGVNYGYTF
-,-,TRBJ2-1,TRBV5-1,TGCGCCAGCAGCTTGCTGGGCGGGGTCTCCTACAATGAGCAGTTCTTC,CASSLLGGVSYNEQFF
-,once,TRBJ1-4,TRBV3-1/TRBV3-2,TGTGCCAGCAGCCAAGTATTGGTTGCAACTAATGAAAAACTGTTTTTT,CASSQVLVATNEKLFF
-,-,TRBJ1-1,TRBV24-1,TGTGCCACCAGTGGCGGTGGACCGGGGGCGGGGGGCACTGAAGCTTTCTTT,CATSGGGPGAGGTEAFF
-,-,TRBJ2-5,TRBV5-4,TGTGCCAGCAGCCCGCTGTCAGGCGCTGAAGAGACCCAGTACTTC,CASSPLSGAEETQYF